These 14 T cell receptor beta chains were all obtained from the same sample, sequenced in a study of CD8+CD57+ T cells in acquired aplastic anemia. Flow cytometry had shown expanded CD8+CD57+ cells in the patients chosen for sequencing. The TCR beta profiling, which covered VDJ combination and CDR3 sequence, was carried out using genomic DNA as the template. TCRdb independently ran MiXCR on the reads; one entry per CDR3 protein. The table records around 180,000 distinct CDR3 sequences, approximately 48% of them present only once. The source material was sorted CD4+, CD8+, or CD8+CD57+ T cells (not recorded which) from PBMCs. These receptors all stem from a human donor with aplastic anemia.

The rearrangement uses TRBV2 and TRBJ1-5; D gene ambiguous. The CDR3 loop spans 13 amino acids. With 1 base removed from V and 4 bases from J, the gap between germline ends came to 5 bases. CDR1 and CDR2 from the germline V gene are SNHLY and FYNNEI. In DNA, the CDR3 is TGTGCCAGCAGTGAAGAAGCTAATCAGCCCCAGCATTTT. It specifies CASSEEANQPQHF. Full variable domain (remainder filled in from reference TRBV2 and TRBJ1-5): EPEVTQTPSHQVTQMGQEVILRCVPISNHLYFYWYRQILGQKVEFLVSFYNNEISEKSEIFDDQFSVERPDGSNFTLKIRSTKLEDSAMYFCASSEEANQPQHFGDGTRLSIL.

The gene calls are TRBV2 and TRBJ1-2, with a tentative D call TRBD1 (6 bases). The CDR3 is made up of 14 amino acids. Looked up from germline, CDR1 is SNHLY and CDR2 is FYNNEI. Trimming shortened V by 4 bases and J by 5 bases, and 14 bases separated the two germline ends. The CDR3 nucleotides are TGTGCCAGCAGTGCGACAGGCAAGGAGTATGGCTACACCTTC. Residues: CASSATGKEYGYTF.

The table lists this clonotype with many counts. The chain uses TRBV12-3 or TRBV12-4 and TRBJ2-1; TRBD1 might be the D (6 bases). This CDR3 spans 11 amino acids. Trimming took 4 bases from V and 12 from J, leaving 10 bases between them. DNA for the CDR3: TGTGCCAGCAGTTCTTTACAGGGGCAGTTCTTC. This translates into CASSSLQGQFF.

The CDR3 region has the DNA TGTGCCAGTAGTATTATCGGTTACAACACCGGGGAGCTGTTTTTT. Translating gives CASSIIGYNTGELFF. V and J are TRBV19 and TRBJ2-2; D gene unclear. The CDR3 sequence is 15 residues long. Trimming removed 3 bases at V and 2 bases at J, with 10 bases between. Germline V gene sequence: CDR1 LNHDA, CDR2 SQIVND (reference sequence). The variable domain in full, with the rest retrieved from reference TRBV19 and TRBJ2-2, is DGGITQSPKYLFRKEGQNVTLSCEQNLNHDAMYWYRQDPGQGLRLIYYSQIVNDFQKGDIAEGYSVSREKKESFPLTVTSAQKNPTAFYLCASSIIGYNTGELFFGEGSRLTVL.

The rearrangement uses TRBV4-3 and TRBJ1-1, with D perhaps matching TRBD1 (5 bases). Germline V gene sequence: CDR1 LGHNA, CDR2 YSLEER. Trimming cost V 1 base and J 7 bases, with 10 bases left between them. The CDR3 is 13 residues long. The CDR3 DNA is TGCGCCAGCAGCCAAGTTTCCGGGGGTGAAGCTTTCTTT. It codes for CASSQVSGGEAFF.

V usage is TRBV11-2 and J usage is TRBJ1-1; 8 nucleotides agree with TRBD1. The V segment lost 8 bases and the J segment 1 base; nucleotides outside the gene matches: 12. The CDR3 has 16 amino acids. Per germline, CDR1 SGHAT and CDR2 FQNNGV. The CDR3 nucleotides are TGTGCCAGCGGTCTAGGACCGGGGACAGGGAACACTGAAGCTTTCTTT. It is translated as CASGLGPGTGNTEAFF.

This clonotype has more than one count but fewer than ten. The chain joins TRBV7-8 to TRBJ2-5; 7 bases agree with TRBD2. Looked up from germline, CDR1 is SGHVS and CDR2 is FQNEAQ. Losses at the gene ends were 6 bases for V and 2 bases for J; bases not matched to a gene: 9. This CDR3 has 15 residues. In nucleotides, the CDR3 is TGTGCCAGCAGTTGGGCGGGAGTGGGGCAAGAGACCCAGTACTTC. It is translated as CASSWAGVGQETQYF.

The table lists this clonotype with a few counts. The genes are TRBV29-1 and TRBJ1-2; D uncertain. Looked up from germline, CDR1 is SQVTM and CDR2 is ANQGSEA. With 0 bases removed from V and 5 bases from J, the gap between germline ends came to 13 bases. This CDR3 contains 14 residues. CDR3 residues: CSVEDGTATYGYTF. The CDR3, as DNA: TGCAGCGTTGAAGATGGCACAGCAACATATGGCTACACCTTC.

V usage is TRBV19 and J usage is TRBJ1-3, with unresolved D. Germline CDR1 LNHDA, CDR2 SQIVND (reference sequence). CDR3 size: 13 residues. Trimming left V 3 bases short and J 1 base short, with 4 bases between. This chain's CDR3 is CASSISSGNTIYF. DNA for the CDR3: TGTGCCAGTAGTATCTCGTCTGGAAACACCATATATTTT.

Here the CDR3 reads CASTTGGEAGELFF. The CDR3 DNA reads as TGTGCCAGCACGACGGGGGGGGAAGCGGGGGAGCTGTTTTTT. The gene calls are TRBV2 and TRBJ2-2; 8 nucleotides agree with TRBD2. This CDR3 is built from 14 residues. Germline assignment: CDR1 SNHLY and CDR2 FYNNEI. J was trimmed by 8 bases and V by 7 bases; bases with no gene match: 9.

The gene calls are TRBV13 and TRBJ1-2, with D possibly matching TRBD1 (5 bases). The CDR3 consists of 14 residues. The germline gives CDR1 PRHDT, CDR2 FYEKMQ (reference sequence). V was trimmed by 5 bases and J by 3 bases, leaving 13 bases between them. DNA for the CDR3: TGTGCCAGCAGCCAAGACCAGGGTTACTATGGCTACACCTTC. This encodes CASSQDQGYYGYTF.

The gene calls are TRBV7-9 and TRBJ2-7; D gene ambiguous. V was cut by 3 bases and J by 4 bases, with 7 bases left in between. This CDR3 is built from 12 residues. Germline lookup yields CDR1 SEHNR and CDR2 FQNEAQ (reference sequence). The CDR3: CASSLLPYEQYF. CDR3 in DNA: TGTGCCAGCAGCTTGCTCCCTTACGAGCAGTACTTC.

This clonotype was picked up a small number of times. This sequence joins TRBV25-1 and TRBJ2-3; a possible D gene is TRBD2 (5 bases). V was cut by 3 bases and J by 3 bases, with 10 bases left in between. Germline V gene data show CDR1 as MGHDK and CDR2 as SYGVNS. The CDR3 is 14 amino acids. DNA for the CDR3: TGTGCCAGCAGTGATCCGAGCGGTACAGATACGCAGTATTTT. Translation gives CASSDPSGTDTQYF.

Note on this clonotype: A much bigger clone sits one base away, suggesting this may be a read error. The V and J genes are TRBV4-1 and TRBJ1-5; 7 bases align to TRBD1. This CDR3 has 16 amino acids. V shed 0 bases, J shed 4 bases, and the junction held 6 bases outside the gene matches. Per germline, CDR1 MGHRA and CDR2 YSYEKL. The CDR3 is CASSQDHTGANQPQHF. The CDR3 DNA is TGCGCCAGCAGCCAAGATCATACAGGGGCTAATCAGCCCCAGCATTTT.